The 3 T cell receptor beta chains given below trace back to one sample, sequenced in a study of blood T cells in healthy people across ages. Primers used in a second PCR of roughly 7 to 11 cycles were a sample-barcoded 5' primer and a J-beta primer mix. Each CDR3 protein gets one entry after TCRdb re-called the 5' RACE reads with MiXCR. The data show 850,000 to 950,000 distinct CDR3 sequences, 25% to 35% seen once. What was sequenced was blood. These receptors came from a woman older than 75 in good health.

About this clonotype: A clone one base away is much larger, so this may be a read error. The chain links TRBV7-9 to TRBJ2-3; D is possibly TRBD2 (5 bases). Germline V CDR1 and CDR2: SEHNR, FQNEAQ (reference sequence). This CDR3 comprises 15 residues. The CDR3 DNA follows: TGTACCAGCAGCTTAGCGAACAGTAAAACAGATACGCAGTATTTT. Translating it yields CTSSLANSKTDTQYF.

The rearrangement uses TRBV2 and TRBJ1-2; 10 nucleotides agree with TRBD1. Germline V CDR1 and CDR2: SNHLY, FYNNEI. CDR3 length: 14 amino acids. Trimming at V came to 6 bases and at J to 1 base, leaving 2 bases not matched to a gene. This chain's CDR3 is CASSGQGVNYGYTF. CDR3 coding DNA: TGTGCCAGCAGCGGACAGGGGGTTAACTATGGCTACACCTTC.

Concerning this clonotype: This clone may be a read error of a much larger clone one base away. This sequence joins TRBV28 and TRBJ2-7; 11 nucleotides line up with TRBD2. Near its end, the DNA agrees better with TRBJ2-5, so the J call may be wrong. Germline CDR1 is MDHEN and CDR2 is SYDVKM. CDR3 length: 14 residues. The DNA of the CDR3 is TGTGCCGGCAACCCGACTAGCGGGGAAGAGACCCAGTACTTC. Translation gives CAGNPTSGEETQYF.